This TCR beta chain was retrieved from a study of control samples from healthy donors and cancer patients. TCRdb's copy holds only in-frame clones and misses some; the assay was immunoSEQ multiplex PCR. The repertoire holds nearly 200,000 clones, with roughly nine tenths as singletons. The CDR3 covers 14 residues. From germline, CDR1 is KGHSH and CDR2 LQKENI. Trimming removed 6 bases at V and 5 bases at J, with 13 bases between. This receptor was identified in a man aged 25 to 40 in good health. Sequenced input: blood. The chain uses TRBV18 and TRBJ1-4, with unresolved D. The CDR3 region is CASSYGPGNEKLFF. CDR3 bases: TGTGCCAGCTCGTACGGGCCGGGGAATGAAAAACTGTTTTTT. The entire variable domain, with the rest obtained from reference TRBV18 and TRBJ1-4, is as follows: NAGVMQNPRHLVRRRGQEARLRCSPMKGHSHVYWYRQLPEEGLKFMVYLQKENIIDESGMPKERFSAEFPKEGPSILRIQQVVRGDSAAYFCASSYGPGNEKLFFGSGTQLSVL.